These T cell receptor beta chains were read from a single sample in a study of blood T cell repertoires in COVID-19. TCRdb's copy holds only in-frame clones and misses some; the assay was immunoSEQ multiplex PCR. The sample yields 72,000 or so clones, around 86% seen once. The material sequenced was peripheral blood. These receptors were obtained from a woman between 55 and 75 years old with acute or convalescent COVID-19. Each CDR3 is given with its conserved first and last residue. A D gene is named only where the DNA matches it firmly. The size entry is marked missing in some rows and otherwise reads once, few, many or a size class.

d_call clone_size j_call v_call cdr3_nt cdr3_aa
. . TRBJ1-5 TRBV19 TGTGCCAGTAGTATGACGCTGCGGCAGGGCAGCAATCAGCCCCAGCATTTT CASSMTLRQGSNQPQHF
TRBD1 . TRBJ2-2 TRBV9 TGTGCCAGCAGCCCTCGACAGGGGACCACCGGGGAGCTGTTTTTT CASSPRQGTTGELFF
. . TRBJ1-3 TRBV19 TGTGCCAGTAGTATGGCAGGGAACTCTGGAAACACCATATATTTT CASSMAGNSGNTIYF
TRBD1 . TRBJ1-5 TRBV6-5 TGTGCCAGCAGCCACAGGGGGCATCAGCCCCAGCATTTT CASSHRGHQPQHF
. once TRBJ2-5 TRBV11-3 TGTGCCAGCAGCCCAGACAGGTACCAAGAGACCCAGTACTTC CASSPDRYQETQYF
TRBD2 . TRBJ2-1 TRBV11-3 TGTGCCAGCAGCTTGGTTTCAGCGGGGGGGACCAATGAGCAGTTCTTC CASSLVSAGGTNEQFF
TRBD1 . TRBJ1-4 TRBV5-1 TGCGCCAGCAGCTTGGAGGACAGGGCCTGGGAAAAACTGTTTTTT CASSLEDRAWEKLFF
TRBD2 once TRBJ2-1 TRBV30 TGTGCCTGGAGTGGTAGCGGGGGGCCTGTTTACAATGAGCAGTTCTTC CAWSGSGGPVYNEQFF
TRBD1 . TRBJ2-5 TRBV19 TGTGCCAGTACGGCAGGGGGCCGGGAGACCCAGTACTTC CASTAGGRETQYF
TRBD1 . TRBJ2-7 TRBV11-2 TGTGCCAGCAGCCGCGGACAGGGACGCTACGAGCAGTACTTC CASSRGQGRYEQYF
. . TRBJ2-3 TRBV11-2 TGTGCCAGCACCTCCACAGATACGCAGTATTTT CASTSTDTQYF
. . TRBJ1-1 TRBV25-1 TGTGCCAGCAGTGAAACCGGAGTAGTCGGGGAAGCTTTCTTT CASSETGVVGEAFF
. . TRBJ2-5 TRBV3-1/TRBV3-2 TGTGCCAGCAGCTCCCTCGGGAGAAGCCTTGGAGAGACCCAGTACTTC CASSSLGRSLGETQYF
. . TRBJ1-2 TRBV2 TGTGCCAGCAGTGAAGGTCGGTCAGGGGACTATGGCTACACCTTC CASSEGRSGDYGYTF
. few TRBJ2-2 TRBV27 TGTGCCAGCAGTTTATGGCCTGACACCGGGGAGCTGTTTTTT CASSLWPDTGELFF
TRBD1 . TRBJ1-2 TRBV4-2 TGTGCCAGCAGCCTGAGGACAGGGTCGGACGGCTACACCTTC CASSLRTGSDGYTF
TRBD1 . TRBJ2-3 TRBV23-1 TGCGCCAGCAGACTGCTGACAGGGCGAGATACGCAGTATTTT CASRLLTGRDTQYF
. . TRBJ1-6 TRBV6-5 TGTGCCAGCGGAGATGGGGGGGCCCTCCACTTT CASGDGGALHF
. . TRBJ2-1 TRBV28 TGTGCCAGCATTAGCTACAATGAGCAGTTCTTC CASISYNEQFF
TRBD1 . TRBJ1-4 TRBV20-1 TGCAGGACAGGGGGGGAAAAACTGTTTTTT CRTGGEKLFF
. . TRBJ2-5 TRBV13 TGTGCCAGCACCCCGAGGCTAGCTGGGGAAGAGACCCAGTACTTC CASTPRLAGEETQYF
TRBD1 . TRBJ1-3 TRBV7-8 TGTGCCAGCAGACAGGGGGCGGTGGGAAACACCATATATTTT CASRQGAVGNTIYF
. . TRBJ1-5 TRBV19 TGTGCCAGTCGGGTAGATTATCAGCCCCAGCATTTT CASRVDYQPQHF
. . TRBJ2-3 TRBV3-1/TRBV3-2 TGTGCCAGCAGCCCGATGCGGGGCACAGATACGCAGTATTTT CASSPMRGTDTQYF
TRBD1 . TRBJ2-4 TRBV5-1 TGCGCCAGCAGCTCGACAGGGATGATATCCAAAAACATTCAGTACTTC CASSSTGMISKNIQYF
. . TRBJ2-3 TRBV5-6 TGTGCCAGCATCCAAACTGGGGGGGCCGATACGCAGTATTTT CASIQTGGADTQYF
TRBD1 . TRBJ1-5 TRBV19 TGTGCCAGTTCTGTCACAGGGGGAAATCAGCCCCAGCATTTT CASSVTGGNQPQHF
. . TRBJ2-1 TRBV5-5 TGTGCCAGCGCTGACAGTTCCCAGGGGGGCTACAATGAGCAGTTCTTC CASADSSQGGYNEQFF